This T cell receptor beta chain comes out of a study of blood T cell repertoires in COVID-19 (dated by TCRdb to between 2020 and 2021). Background for the entire study: Samples covering the acute and convalescent phases of COVID-19 were provided by collaborators in the United States, Italy and Spain. The prospective study material was composed of cDNA or gDNA derived from T cells, B-cell-depleted T cells, or PBMCs. Subjects who had been exposed to COVID-19, were actively infected with it, or had recovered from it provided the deeply sampled blood TCRbeta repertoires that made up the dataset. A freely available public database, intended as a resource for researchers studying the immune response to SARS-CoV-2, is where the repertoires were released. The samples were drawn from two sources: the first 160 participants of the ongoing ImmuneRACE study, and over 950 subjects contributed by 6 global collaborators. Sample metadata almost always included a de-identified subject ID, COVID-19 status, age in years and sex. Where available, HLA class I and class II types were taken from metadata supplied by the sample provider and were not determined by assay-based typing. Summary of the overall study and its limitations: Clinical and demographic metadata were provided uncurated, with the amount varying by source and participant.

Each collaborating institution followed its own protocols to collect whole blood in K2EDTA tubes. For TCRbeta analysis, collaborators shipped samples as frozen whole blood, isolated PBMCs, or DNA extracted from either of those sample types. Notes on this clone: The antigen it binds to is not known. Base qualities are not recorded, but no much larger clone differs from it by a single base.

V lost 3 bases and J lost 4 bases; the stretch between them is 9 bases long. The germline V gene provides CDR1 MNHNS and CDR2 SASEGT. Including cysteine and phenylalanine, the CDR3 has 13 amino acids. The DNA shown is the 39-base CDR3, in frame from base 1. TCRbeta CDR3 regions were amplified from genomic DNA by means of the immunoSEQ Assay, a bias-controlled multiplex PCR. The original pipeline was this. Nucleated cell counts per sample were estimated from amplification of reference gene primers within the assay. To quantify the absolute abundance of each unique TCRbeta CDR3 rearrangement, sequence reads were collapsed and filtered. For each sample, productive Simpson clonality was calculated as the square root of Simpson's diversity index over productive rearrangements. TCRdb retrieved this table from immuneACCESS and kept in-frame rearrangements only. Not all clones are present; in checked studies, unresolved V genes account for under half, and no reason is known for the remainder. That table supplies the V and J calls and clone size; D and trimming were determined from the DNA. The sample contains about 87,000 clones, around 75% of them found a single time. The top ten constitute roughly 4.2% of the sample.

This receptor was identified in a woman between 45 and 60 years old with acute or convalescent COVID-19. Recombination connected TRBV6-1 to TRBJ1-2, with a weak D call of TRBD1 (6 bases match). The specimen sequenced was peripheral blood. Here the CDR3 is given as CASSDTGTYGYTF. The bases read TGTGCCAGCAGTGATACAGGGACCTATGGCTACACCTTC.